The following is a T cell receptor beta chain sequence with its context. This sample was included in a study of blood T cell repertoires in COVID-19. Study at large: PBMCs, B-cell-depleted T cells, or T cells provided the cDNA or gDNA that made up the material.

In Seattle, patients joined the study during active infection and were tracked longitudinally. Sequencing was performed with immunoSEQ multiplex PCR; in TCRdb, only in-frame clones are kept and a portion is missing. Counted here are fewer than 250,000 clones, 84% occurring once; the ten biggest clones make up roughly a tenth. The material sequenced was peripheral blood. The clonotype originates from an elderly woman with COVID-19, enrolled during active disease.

The CDR3 DNA follows: TGTGCCAGCAGCCAGACTAGCGGGGGCCGGAATGAGCAGTTCTTC. Translation gives CASSQTSGGRNEQFF. J is TRBJ2-1 and V is TRBV11-2; 12 nucleotides match TRBD2. This CDR3 comprises 15 residues. Per the germline V gene, CDR1 is SGHAT and CDR2 is FQNNGV. V lost 5 bases, J lost 7 bases, and 6 bases stayed unmatched.